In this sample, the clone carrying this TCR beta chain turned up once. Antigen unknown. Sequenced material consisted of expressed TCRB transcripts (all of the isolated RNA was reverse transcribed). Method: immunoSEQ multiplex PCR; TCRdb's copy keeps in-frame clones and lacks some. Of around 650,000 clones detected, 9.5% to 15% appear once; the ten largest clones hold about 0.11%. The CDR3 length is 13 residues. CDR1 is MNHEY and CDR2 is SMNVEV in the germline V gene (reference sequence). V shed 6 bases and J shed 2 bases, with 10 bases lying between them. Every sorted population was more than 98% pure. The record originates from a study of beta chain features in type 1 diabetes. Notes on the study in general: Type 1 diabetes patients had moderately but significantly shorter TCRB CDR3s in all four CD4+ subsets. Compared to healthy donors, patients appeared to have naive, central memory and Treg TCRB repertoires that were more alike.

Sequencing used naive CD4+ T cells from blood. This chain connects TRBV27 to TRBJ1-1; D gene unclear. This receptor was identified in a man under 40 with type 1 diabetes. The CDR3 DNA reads TGTGCCAGCAGGGATATGGGCAACACTGAAGCTTTCTTT. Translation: CASRDMGNTEAFF.